The present T cell receptor beta chain was sequenced within a study of blood T cells in healthy people across ages. Points from the study as a whole: With unsorted PBMCs, a conclusive comparison of naive versus antigen-experienced cells was not possible.

With respect to this clonotype: Antigen specificity is unknown.

The second PCR ran about 6 to 12 cycles with a sample-barcoded 5' primer and J-beta primers. A template-switch adaptor that had 12 random nucleotides put a tag on each cDNA molecule. TCRdb reanalysed the 5' RACE reads using MiXCR and keeps one entry per CDR3 protein. The table shows about 800,000 distinct CDR3 sequences, with 58% occurring only once. Every donor provided 8.5 to 10 milliliters of peripheral blood. The V end lost 7 bases, the J end lost 4 bases, and 11 bases lay between the germline ends. CDR1 is SQVTM and CDR2 is ANQGSEA in the germline V gene. There are 11 residues in the CDR3. V and J are TRBV29-1 and TRBJ2-7, with unresolved D. Sequenced material: blood. The clonotype was recovered from a man aged 25-45 years in good health. CDR3 nucleotides: TGCAGCGCCGGAGTTGGGTACGAGCAGTACTTC. Protein sequence: CSAGVGYEQYF.